This TCR beta chain derives from a study of Ad26.COV2.S vaccination and SARS-CoV-2 variants. Overall study context: Donor was in the COV1001 Ad26.COV2.S trial arm. In the study, Ad26.COV2.S was injected intramuscularly once, or twice 56 days apart.

Comments on this clone: Its target is unknown.

TCRdb keeps only in-frame clones here, not all; method: immunoSEQ multiplex PCR. Of around 250,000 clones in the sample, more than 75% were seen once. Points from the study as a whole: Substantial response breadth was reportedly seen for spike-specific CD8+ and CD4+ T cells after vaccination.

Trimming took off 0 bases at V and 4 bases at J, with 15 bases between the two ends. This CDR3 has 16 amino acids. Germline V gene data show CDR1 as MGHRA and CDR2 as YSYEKL. Treatment indicated: approximately 18 received Ad26.COV2.S at low or high dose, single or two shots; several received placebo; per-sample allocation not given. Collection of the samples took place on day 63 after the first injection of vaccine or placebo. The clonotype was recovered from a person aged 18-60 years who received the Ad26.COV2.S COVID-19 vaccine or a placebo. This sequence joins TRBV4-1 and TRBJ1-2, with D possibly being TRBD1 (5 bases). The sample consisted of peripheral blood, taken in a trial of Ad26.COV2.S vaccine versus placebo. The CDR3 region is CASSQDWRGLGYGYTF. CDR3 nucleotide sequence: TGCGCCAGCAGCCAAGATTGGCGGGGGTTGGGCTATGGCTACACCTTC.